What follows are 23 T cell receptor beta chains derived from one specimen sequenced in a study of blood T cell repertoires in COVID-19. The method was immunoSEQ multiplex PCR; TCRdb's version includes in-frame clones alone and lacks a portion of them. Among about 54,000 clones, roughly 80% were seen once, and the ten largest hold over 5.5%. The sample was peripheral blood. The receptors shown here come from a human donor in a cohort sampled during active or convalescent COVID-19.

The CDR3 protein is CATSDPGQNTGELFF. The CDR3 DNA is TGTGCCACCAGTGACCCGGGACAGAACACCGGGGAGCTGTTTTTT. V is TRBV24-1 and J is TRBJ2-2; D might be TRBD1 (6 bases). The germline gives CDR1 KGHDR, CDR2 SFDVKD. V lost 4 bases to trimming and J lost 1 base, with 9 bases between them. There are 15 residues in the CDR3.

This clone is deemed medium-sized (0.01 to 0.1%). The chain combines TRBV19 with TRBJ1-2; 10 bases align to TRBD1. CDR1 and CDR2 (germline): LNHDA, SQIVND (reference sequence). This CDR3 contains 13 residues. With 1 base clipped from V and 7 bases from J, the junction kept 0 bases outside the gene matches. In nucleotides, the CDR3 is TGTGCCAGTAGTATAGGACAGGGGGCTGGCTACACCTTC. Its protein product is CASSIGQGAGYTF. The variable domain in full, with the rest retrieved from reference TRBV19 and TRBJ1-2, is DGGITQSPKYLFRKEGQNVTLSCEQNLNHDAMYWYRQDPGQGLRLIYYSQIVNDFQKGDIAEGYSVSREKKESFPLTVTSAQKNPTAFYLCASSIGQGAGYTFGSGTRLTVV.

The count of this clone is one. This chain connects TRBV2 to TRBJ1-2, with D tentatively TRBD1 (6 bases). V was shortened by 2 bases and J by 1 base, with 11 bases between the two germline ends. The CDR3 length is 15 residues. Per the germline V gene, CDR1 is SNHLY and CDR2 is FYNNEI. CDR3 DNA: TGTGCCAGCAGTGAATCGTACAGGGATAACTATGGCTACACCTTC. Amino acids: CASSESYRDNYGYTF.

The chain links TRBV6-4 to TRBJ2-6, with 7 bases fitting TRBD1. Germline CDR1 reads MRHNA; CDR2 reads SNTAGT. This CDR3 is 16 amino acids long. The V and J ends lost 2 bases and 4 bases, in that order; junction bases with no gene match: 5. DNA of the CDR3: TGTGCCAGCAGTGACCAAGGGGGCCCCGGGGCCAACGTCCTGACTTTC. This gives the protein CASSDQGGPGANVLTF.

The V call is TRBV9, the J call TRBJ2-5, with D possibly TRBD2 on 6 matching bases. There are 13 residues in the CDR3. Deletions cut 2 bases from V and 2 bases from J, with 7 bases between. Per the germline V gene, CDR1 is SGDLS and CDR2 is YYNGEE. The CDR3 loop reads CASSVEGQETQYF. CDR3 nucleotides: TGTGCCAGCAGCGTGGAGGGACAAGAGACCCAGTACTTC.

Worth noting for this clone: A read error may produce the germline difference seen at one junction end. The CDR3 sequence is CASCYVDRGRGETQYF. The CDR3 coding sequence is TGTGCCAGCTGTTATGTGGACAGGGGGCGCGGAGAGACCCAGTACTTC. V gene TRBV6-5 combines with J gene TRBJ2-5, with 11 bases identical to TRBD1. Germline V gives CDR1 MNHEY, CDR2 SVGAGI. CDR3 length: 16 amino acids.

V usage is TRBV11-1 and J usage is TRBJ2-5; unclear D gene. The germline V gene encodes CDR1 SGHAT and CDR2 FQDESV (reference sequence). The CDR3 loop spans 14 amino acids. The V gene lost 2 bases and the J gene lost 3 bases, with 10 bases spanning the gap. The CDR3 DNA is TGTGCCAGCAGCTTAAACTATAGAGAAGAGACCCAGTACTTC. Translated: CASSLNYREETQYF.

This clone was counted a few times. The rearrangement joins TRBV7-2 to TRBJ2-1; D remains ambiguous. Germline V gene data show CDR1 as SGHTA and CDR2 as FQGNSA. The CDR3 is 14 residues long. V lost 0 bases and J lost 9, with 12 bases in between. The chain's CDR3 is CASSLADNNGEQFF. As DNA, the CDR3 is TGTGCCAGCAGCTTAGCTGATAATAACGGTGAGCAGTTCTTC.

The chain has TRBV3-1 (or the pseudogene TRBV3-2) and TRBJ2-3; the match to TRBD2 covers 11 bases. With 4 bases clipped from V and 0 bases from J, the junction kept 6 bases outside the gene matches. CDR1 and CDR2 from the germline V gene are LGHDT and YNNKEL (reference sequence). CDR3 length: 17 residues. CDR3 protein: CASSPFLAGGSTDTQYF. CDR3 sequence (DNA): TGTGCCAGCAGCCCTTTTCTAGCGGGGGGAAGCACAGATACGCAGTATTTT.

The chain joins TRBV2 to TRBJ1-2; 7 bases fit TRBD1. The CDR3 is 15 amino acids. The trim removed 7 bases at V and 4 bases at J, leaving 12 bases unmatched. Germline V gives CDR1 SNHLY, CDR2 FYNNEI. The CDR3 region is CASNTDWDSFYGYTF. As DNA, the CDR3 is TGTGCCAGCAACACGGACTGGGACAGCTTCTATGGCTACACCTTC. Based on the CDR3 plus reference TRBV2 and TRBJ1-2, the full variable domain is EPEVTQTPSHQVTQMGQEVILRCVPISNHLYFYWYRQILGQKVEFLVSFYNNEISEKSEIFDDQFSVERPDGSNFTLKIRSTKLEDSAMYFCASNTDWDSFYGYTFGSGTRLTVV.

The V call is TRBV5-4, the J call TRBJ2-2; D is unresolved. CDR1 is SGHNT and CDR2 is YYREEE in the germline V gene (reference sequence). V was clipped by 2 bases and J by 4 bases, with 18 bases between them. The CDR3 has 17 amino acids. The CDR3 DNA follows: TGTGCCAGCAGCTTCCTGGCGATCAGGTCGTCCACCGGGGAGCTGTTTTTT. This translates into CASSFLAIRSSTGELFF.

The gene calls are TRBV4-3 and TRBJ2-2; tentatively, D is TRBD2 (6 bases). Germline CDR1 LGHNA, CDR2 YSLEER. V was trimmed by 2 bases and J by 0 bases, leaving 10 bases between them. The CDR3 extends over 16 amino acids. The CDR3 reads CASSQLGGANTGELFF. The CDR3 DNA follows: TGCGCCAGCAGCCAACTCGGGGGTGCGAACACCGGGGAGCTGTTTTTT.

DNA of the CDR3: TGTGCCAGCAGTTCTACAGGGTTCTATAATTCACCCCTCCACTTT. Translating gives CASSSTGFYNSPLHF. V is TRBV7-2 and J is TRBJ1-6; the D gene is possibly TRBD1 (6 bases). There are 15 residues in the CDR3. Germline V gene sequence: CDR1 SGHTA, CDR2 FQGNSA. V gave up 6 bases and J gave up 3 bases, with 12 bases separating them.

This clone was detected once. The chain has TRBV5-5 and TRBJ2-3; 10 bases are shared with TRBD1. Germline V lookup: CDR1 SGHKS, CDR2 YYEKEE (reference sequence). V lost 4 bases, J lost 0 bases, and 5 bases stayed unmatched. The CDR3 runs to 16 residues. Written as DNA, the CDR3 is TGTGCCAGCAGCCTTATGGACAGGGGGAGCACAGATACGCAGTATTTT. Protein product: CASSLMDRGSTDTQYF.

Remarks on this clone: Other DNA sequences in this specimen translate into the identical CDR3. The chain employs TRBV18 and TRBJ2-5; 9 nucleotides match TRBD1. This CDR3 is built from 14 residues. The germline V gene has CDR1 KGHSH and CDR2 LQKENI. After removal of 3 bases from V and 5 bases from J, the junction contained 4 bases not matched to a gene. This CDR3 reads CASSPSTGGETQYF. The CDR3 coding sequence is TGTGCCAGCTCACCTTCGACAGGGGGTGAGACCCAGTACTTC.

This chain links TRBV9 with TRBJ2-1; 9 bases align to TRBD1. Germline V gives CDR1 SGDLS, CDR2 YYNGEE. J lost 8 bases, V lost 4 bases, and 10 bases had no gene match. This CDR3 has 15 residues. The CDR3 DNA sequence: TGTGCCAGCAGCCGATTTCCGGGACAGGGCTATGAGCAGTTCTTC. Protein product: CASSRFPGQGYEQFF.

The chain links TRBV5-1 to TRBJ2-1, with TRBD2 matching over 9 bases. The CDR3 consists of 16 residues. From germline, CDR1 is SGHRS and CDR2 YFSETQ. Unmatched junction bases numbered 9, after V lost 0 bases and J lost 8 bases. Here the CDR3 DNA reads TGCGCCAGCAGCTTGGTGCGAGGCGGGGGGGCCGATGAGCAGTTCTTC. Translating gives CASSLVRGGGADEQFF. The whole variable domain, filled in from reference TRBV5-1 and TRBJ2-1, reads KAGVTQTPRYLIKTRGQQVTLSCSPISGHRSVSWYQQTPGQGLQFLFEYFSETQRNKGNFPGRFSGRQFSNSRSEMNVSTLELGDSALYLCASSLVRGGGADEQFFGPGTRLTVL.

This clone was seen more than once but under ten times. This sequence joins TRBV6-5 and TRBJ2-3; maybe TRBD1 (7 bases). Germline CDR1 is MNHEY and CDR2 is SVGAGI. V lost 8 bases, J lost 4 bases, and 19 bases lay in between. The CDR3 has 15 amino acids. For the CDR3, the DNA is TGTGCCAGCGTATACAGGGGCGCGGGGTCAGATACGCAGTATTTT. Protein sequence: CASVYRGAGSDTQYF.

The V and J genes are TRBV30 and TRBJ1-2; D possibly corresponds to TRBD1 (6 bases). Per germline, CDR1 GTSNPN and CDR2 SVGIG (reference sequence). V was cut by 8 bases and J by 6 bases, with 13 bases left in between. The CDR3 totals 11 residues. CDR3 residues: CAGVNRDGYTF. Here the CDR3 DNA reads TGTGCCGGCGTCAACAGGGATGGCTACACCTTC.

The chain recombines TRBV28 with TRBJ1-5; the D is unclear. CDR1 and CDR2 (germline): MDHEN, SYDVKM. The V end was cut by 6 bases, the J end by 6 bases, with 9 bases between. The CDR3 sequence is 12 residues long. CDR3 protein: CASRTSSQPQHF. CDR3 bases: TGTGCCAGCAGGACATCGAGTCAGCCCCAGCATTTT. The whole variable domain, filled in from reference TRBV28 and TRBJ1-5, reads DVKVTQSSRYLVKRTGEKVFLECVQDMDHENMFWYRQDPGLGLRLIYFSYDVKMKEKGDIPEGYSVSREKKERFSLILESASTNQTSMYLCASRTSSQPQHFGDGTRLSIL.

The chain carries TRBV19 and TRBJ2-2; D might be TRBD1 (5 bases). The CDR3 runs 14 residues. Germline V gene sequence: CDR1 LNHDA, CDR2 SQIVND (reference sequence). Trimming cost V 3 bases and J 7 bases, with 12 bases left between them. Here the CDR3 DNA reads TGTGCCAGTAGTATTGCAGGGCAGGGCGGGGAGCTGTTTTTT. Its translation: CASSIAGQGGELFF.

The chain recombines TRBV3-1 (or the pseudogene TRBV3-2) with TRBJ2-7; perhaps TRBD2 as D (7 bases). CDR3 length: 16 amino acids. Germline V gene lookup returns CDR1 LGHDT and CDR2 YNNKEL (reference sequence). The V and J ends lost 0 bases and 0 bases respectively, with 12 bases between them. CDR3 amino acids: CASSQEIAGASYEQYF. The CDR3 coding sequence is TGTGCCAGCAGCCAAGAAATTGCGGGGGCCTCCTACGAGCAGTACTTC.

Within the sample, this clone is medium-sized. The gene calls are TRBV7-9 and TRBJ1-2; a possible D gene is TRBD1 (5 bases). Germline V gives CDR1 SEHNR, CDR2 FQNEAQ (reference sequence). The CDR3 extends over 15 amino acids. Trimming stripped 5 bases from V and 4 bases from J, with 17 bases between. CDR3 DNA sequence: TGTGCCAGCAGCCCCCAGGGCCGAATAAGCTATGGCTACACCTTC. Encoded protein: CASSPQGRISYGYTF.